This TCR beta chain was identified during a study of shared clonotypes between healthy human individuals. Measured with immunoSEQ multiplex PCR; TCRdb has only the in-frame clones, and not every one. The sample lists approximately 440,000 clones, 70% to 80% seen once, with about 12% in the top ten. This CDR3 has 13 amino acids. Trimming removed 1 base from V and 0 bases from J, with 4 bases in between. Germline CDR1 is GTSNPN and CDR2 is SVGIG (reference sequence). This clone was seen only once. The gene calls are TRBV30 and TRBJ1-5; D gene uncertain. The sequence was collected from a middle-aged woman in good health. Some clones in this sample may be carry-over from other donors' samples. Specimen: PBMCs. The CDR3 coding sequence is TGTGCCTGGAGTGGTTATAGCAATCAGCCCCAGCATTTT. It translates to CAWSGYSNQPQHF.